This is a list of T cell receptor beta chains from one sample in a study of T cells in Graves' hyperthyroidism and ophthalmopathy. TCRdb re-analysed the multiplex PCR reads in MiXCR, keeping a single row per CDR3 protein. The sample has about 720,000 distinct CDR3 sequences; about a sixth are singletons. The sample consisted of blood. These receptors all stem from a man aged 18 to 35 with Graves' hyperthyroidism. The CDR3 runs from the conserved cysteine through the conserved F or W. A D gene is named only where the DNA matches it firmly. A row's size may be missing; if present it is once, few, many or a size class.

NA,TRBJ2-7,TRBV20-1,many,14,TGCAGTGCTAGAAGCCGGGGCTATTCCTACGAGCAGTACTTC,CSARSRGYSYEQYF
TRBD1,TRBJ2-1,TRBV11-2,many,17,TGTGCCAGCAGCATAACAGGGGGCGATAACCTTCACAATGAGCAGTTCTTC,CASSITGGDNLHNEQFF
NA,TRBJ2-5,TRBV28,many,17,TGTGCCAGCAGTCCACTTCCACACAAAAGAGATCAAGAGACCCAGTACTTC,CASSPLPHKRDQETQYF
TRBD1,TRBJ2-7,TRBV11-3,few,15,TGTGCCAGCAGCTTCCGACAGGGATCAGATTACGAGCAGTACTTC,CASSFRQGSDYEQYF
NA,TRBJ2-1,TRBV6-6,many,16,TGTGCCAGCAGTTACTCATCCGGTATGACCGGGGATGAGCAGTTCTTC,CASSYSSGMTGDEQFF
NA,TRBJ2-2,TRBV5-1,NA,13,TGCGCCAGCAGCTTGGATGGATACGGGGAGCTGTTTTTT,CASSLDGYGELFF
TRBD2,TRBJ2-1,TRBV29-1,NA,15,TGCAGCGTTGAATGGACTAGCGGGAGAGACTATGAGCAGTTCTTC,CSVEWTSGRDYEQFF
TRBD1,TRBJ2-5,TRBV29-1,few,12,TGCAGCGGTAACAGGGGGGAGGAGACCCAGTACTTC,CSGNRGEETQYF
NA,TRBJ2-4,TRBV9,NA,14,TGTGCCAGCAGCGTAGAGGCAGGGAAAAACATTCAGTACTTC,CASSVEAGKNIQYF
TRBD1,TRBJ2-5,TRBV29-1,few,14,TGCAGCGTAGTCCTAGGGGGCCTGGCGGAGACCCAGTACTTC,CSVVLGGLAETQYF
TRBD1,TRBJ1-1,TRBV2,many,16,TGTGCCAGCAGCCAGACAGGGGCGGGATTGGACACTGAAGCTTTCTTT,CASSQTGAGLDTEAFF
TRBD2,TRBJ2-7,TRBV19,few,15,TGTGCCAGTAGTACCCAAGCGGGAGGGGGCTACGAGCAGTACTTC,CASSTQAGGGYEQYF
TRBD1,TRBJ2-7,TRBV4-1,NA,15,TGCGCCAGCAGCCATGGGACAGGGGCTTCCTACGAGCAGTACTTC,CASSHGTGASYEQYF
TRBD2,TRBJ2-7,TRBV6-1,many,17,TGTGCCAGCAGTACCGGACTGGTGGCAGCGGGAGGTTTCGAGCAGTACTTC,CASSTGLVAAGGFEQYF
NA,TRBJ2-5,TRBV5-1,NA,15,TGCGCCAGCAGGCTGGAGGGGGCAGCGGAAGAGACCCAGTACTTC,CASRLEGAAEETQYF
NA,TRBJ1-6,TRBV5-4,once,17,TGTGCCAGCAGCTGGGGGGGAGCGAGCTCCTATAATTCACCCCTCCACTTT,CASSWGGASSYNSPLHF
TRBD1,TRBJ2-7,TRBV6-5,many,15,TGTGCCAGCAGTTACTCAGGGGACAGTAACTACGAGCAGTACTTC,CASSYSGDSNYEQYF
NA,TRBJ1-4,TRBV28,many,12,TGTGCCAGCAGTCAAATTGATGAAAAACTGTTTTTT,CASSQIDEKLFF
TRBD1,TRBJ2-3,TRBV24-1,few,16,TGTGCCACCAGTGAACCCGGGACAGGGAATACAGATACGCAGTATTTT,CATSEPGTGNTDTQYF
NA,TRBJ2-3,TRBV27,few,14,TGTGCCAGCAGGGTAATAGGGTACACAGATACGCAGTATTTT,CASRVIGYTDTQYF
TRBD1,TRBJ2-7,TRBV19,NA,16,TGTGCCAGTAGTGGAGGAATAGGGACAGGGGACAACGAGCAGTACTTC,CASSGGIGTGDNEQYF
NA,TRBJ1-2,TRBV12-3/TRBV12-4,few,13,TGTGCCAGCAGTAAAGGTCGGGGGTATGGCTACACCTTC,CASSKGRGYGYTF
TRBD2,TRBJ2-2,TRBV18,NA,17,TGTGCCAGCTCACCAAGAACCGGGACTAGCGGGACCGGGGAGCTGTTTTTT,CASSPRTGTSGTGELFF
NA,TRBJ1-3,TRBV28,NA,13,TGTGCCAGCAACCTCTTCTCTGGAAACACCATATATTTT,CASNLFSGNTIYF
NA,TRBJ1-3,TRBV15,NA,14,TGTGCCACCAGCAGAGCAGGCTCTGGAAACACCATATATTTT,CATSRAGSGNTIYF
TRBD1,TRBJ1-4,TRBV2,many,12,TGTGCCAGCAGCTCACAGGGGGAAAAACTGTTTTTT,CASSSQGEKLFF
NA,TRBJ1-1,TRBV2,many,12,TGTGCCAGCAGTGAAATGGCAGCTTTAGCTTTCTTT,CASSEMAALAFF
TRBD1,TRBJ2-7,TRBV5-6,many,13,TGTGCCAGCAGCTTGCAGGGGGCCTACGAGCAGTACTTC,CASSLQGAYEQYF
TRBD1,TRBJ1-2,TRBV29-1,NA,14,TGCAGCGTTGAAGTCCAGGGGGCCCTCTATGGCTACACCTTC,CSVEVQGALYGYTF
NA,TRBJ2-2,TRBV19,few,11,TGTGCCACCAACTTAGCCGGGGAGCTGTTTTTT,CATNLAGELFF
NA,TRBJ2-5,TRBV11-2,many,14,TGTGCCAGCAGCCCCTCCAGGGCGCAAGAGACCCAGTACTTC,CASSPSRAQETQYF